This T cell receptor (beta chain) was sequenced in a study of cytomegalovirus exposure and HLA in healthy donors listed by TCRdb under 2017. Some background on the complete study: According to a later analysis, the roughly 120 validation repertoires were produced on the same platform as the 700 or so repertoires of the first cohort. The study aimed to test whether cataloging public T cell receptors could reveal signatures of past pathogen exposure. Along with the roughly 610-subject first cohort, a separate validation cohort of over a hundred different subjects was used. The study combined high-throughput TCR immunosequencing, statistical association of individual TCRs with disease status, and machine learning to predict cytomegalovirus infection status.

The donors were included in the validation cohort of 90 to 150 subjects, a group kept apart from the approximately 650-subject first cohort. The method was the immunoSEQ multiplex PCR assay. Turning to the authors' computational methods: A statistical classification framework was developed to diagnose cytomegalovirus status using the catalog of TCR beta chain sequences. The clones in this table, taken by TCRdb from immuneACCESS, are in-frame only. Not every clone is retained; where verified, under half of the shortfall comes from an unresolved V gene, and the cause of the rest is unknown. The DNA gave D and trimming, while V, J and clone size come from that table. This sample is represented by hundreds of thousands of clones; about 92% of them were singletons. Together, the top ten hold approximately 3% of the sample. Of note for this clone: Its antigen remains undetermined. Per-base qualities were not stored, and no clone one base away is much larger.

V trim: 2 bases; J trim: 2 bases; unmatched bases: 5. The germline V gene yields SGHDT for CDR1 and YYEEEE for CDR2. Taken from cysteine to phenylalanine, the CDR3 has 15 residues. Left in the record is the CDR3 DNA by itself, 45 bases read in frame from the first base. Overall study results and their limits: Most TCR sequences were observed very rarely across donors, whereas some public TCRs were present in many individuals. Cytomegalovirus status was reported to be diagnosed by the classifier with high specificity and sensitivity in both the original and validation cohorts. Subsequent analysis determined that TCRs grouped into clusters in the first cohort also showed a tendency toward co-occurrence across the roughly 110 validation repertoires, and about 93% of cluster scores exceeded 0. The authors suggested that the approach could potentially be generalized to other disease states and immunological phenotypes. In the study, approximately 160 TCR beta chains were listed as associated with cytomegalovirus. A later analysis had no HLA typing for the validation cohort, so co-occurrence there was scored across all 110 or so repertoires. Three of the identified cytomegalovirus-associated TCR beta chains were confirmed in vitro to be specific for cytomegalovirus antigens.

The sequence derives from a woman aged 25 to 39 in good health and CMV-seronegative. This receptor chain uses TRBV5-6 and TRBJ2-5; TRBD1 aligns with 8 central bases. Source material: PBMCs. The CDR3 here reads CASSFLDRAQETQYF. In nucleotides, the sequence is TGTGCCAGCAGCTTCCTGGACAGGGCACAAGAGACCCAGTACTTC.